The clone carrying this TCR beta chain was picked up a small number of times. V gave up 6 bases and J gave up 6 bases, with 16 bases separating them. Germline V gene lookup returns CDR1 LGHNA and CDR2 YNFKEQ. This CDR3 region has 14 residues. These data come from a study of cytomegalovirus exposure and HLA in healthy donors. This PCR relied on a set of 60 Vbeta primers and 13 Jbeta primers. Per the original data handling: Later, an analysis found roughly 80 million unique TCR beta chains, and 8.5 million to 14 million of these were shared. The data were produced by immunoSEQ multiplex PCR, yet TCRdb's version contains in-frame clones alone and is incomplete. That table gives V, J and clone size, and the DNA gave D and trimming. The sample shows fewer than 150,000 clones, roughly four fifths of them seen only once.

This receptor was obtained from a woman aged 45-59 years in good health and CMV-seronegative. Input material: PBMCs. J is TRBJ2-3 and V is TRBV4-2, with a possible D match to TRBD2 (7 bases). CDR3 nucleotides: TGTGCCAGCAGGTTATCAGGGGAGGGGGATACGCAGTATTTT. Encoded protein: CASRLSGEGDTQYF.